The clone carrying this T cell receptor beta chain was picked up one time. This entry belongs to a study of T-cell memory formation after mild COVID-19. TCRdb analysed the 5' RACE reads with MiXCR anew, one entry per CDR3 protein. The sample consists of 430,000 or so distinct CDR3 sequences, around 25% of them appearing once. The V gene's germline CDR1 is KGHSH and CDR2 LQKENI. The CDR3 sequence is 12 residues long. Trimming removed 1 base at V and 11 bases at J, with 11 bases between. The V and J genes are TRBV18 and TRBJ1-1, with TRBD1 as a possible D gene (5 bases). The TCR sequence derives from an adult woman who had mild COVID-19 (a few samples of this study predate the infection). Cell type and time point are not known. The sample taken for sequencing was PBMCs or a T cell subset sorted from them (not recorded which). CDR3: CASSPQDKRAFF. Here the CDR3 DNA reads TGTGCCAGCTCACCACAGGACAAACGGGCTTTCTTT.